A single T cell receptor beta chain is shown here with its context. The CDR3 contains 13 residues. V dropped 4 bases and J dropped 8; count of bases not matched to a gene: 4. Germline CDR1 is SGHDN and CDR2 is FVKESK. The data belong to a study of early T cells in non-severe SARS-CoV-2 infection. MiXCR, run by TCRdb on the 5' RACE reads, gives a single entry per CDR3 protein. The top ten hold roughly 6.4% of the sample, which has tens of thousands of distinct CDR3 sequences, 13% to 15% seen once. The chain joins TRBV14 to TRBJ2-1; 8 positions match TRBD1. The sequence derives from an adult who was a healthcare worker with PCR-confirmed SARS-CoV-2 infection or an uninfected control (not recorded which). The sequenced material came from whole blood. The CDR3 DNA reads as TGTGCCAGCAGCCCCAGGGGGCCGCATGAGCAGTTCTTC. Its protein is CASSPRGPHEQFF. Supplemented by reference TRBV14 and TRBJ2-1, the full variable domain reads EAGVTQFPSHSVIEKGQTVTLRCDPISGHDNLYWYRRVMGKEIKFLLHFVKESKQDESGMPNNRFLAERTGGTYSTLKVQPAELEDSGVYFCASSPRGPHEQFFGPGTRLTVL.